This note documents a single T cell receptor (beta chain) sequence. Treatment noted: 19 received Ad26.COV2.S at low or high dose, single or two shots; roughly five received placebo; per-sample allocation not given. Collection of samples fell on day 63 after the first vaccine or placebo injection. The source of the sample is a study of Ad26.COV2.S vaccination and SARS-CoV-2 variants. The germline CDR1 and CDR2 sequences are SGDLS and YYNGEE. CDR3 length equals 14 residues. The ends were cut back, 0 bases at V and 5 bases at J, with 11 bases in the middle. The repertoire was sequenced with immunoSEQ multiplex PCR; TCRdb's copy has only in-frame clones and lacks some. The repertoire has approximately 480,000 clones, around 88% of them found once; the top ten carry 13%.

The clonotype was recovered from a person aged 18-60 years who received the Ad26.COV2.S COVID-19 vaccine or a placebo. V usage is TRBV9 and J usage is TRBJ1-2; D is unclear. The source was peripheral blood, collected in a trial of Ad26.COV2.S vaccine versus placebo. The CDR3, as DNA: TGTGCCAGCAGCGTAGTTGGTGCCAATTATGGCTACACCTTC. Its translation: CASSVVGANYGYTF.